This T cell receptor beta chain was recovered during a study of CD8+CD57+ T cells in acquired aplastic anemia. The study profiled TCR beta VDJ and CDR3 using genomic DNA as template. TCRdb used MiXCR to reprocess the reads, holding one entry per CDR3 protein. Seen here are about 160,000 distinct CDR3 sequences, 70% to 80% observed once, and the top ten hold around 45%. Trimming removed 7 bases at V and 6 bases at J, with 15 bases between. Germline CDR1 is KGHDR and CDR2 is SFDVKD. The CDR3 is 13 amino acids. Patients picked for sequencing had shown CD8+CD57+ cell expansion detected by flow cytometry. The sequence was obtained from a human donor with aplastic anemia. This chain connects TRBV24-1 to TRBJ2-7; D is possibly TRBD1 (6 bases). Input material: sorted CD4+, CD8+, or CD8+CD57+ T cells (not recorded which) from PBMCs. The CDR3 reads CATSVTGRGEQYF. The CDR3 region has the DNA TGTGCCACCAGCGTGACAGGACGGGGCGAGCAGTACTTC.